The 22 T cell receptor beta chains below come from one sample, sequenced in a study of cytomegalovirus exposure and HLA in healthy donors. Amplification used 60 Vbeta primers and 13 Jbeta primers. TCRdb's copy holds only in-frame clones and misses some; the assay was immunoSEQ multiplex PCR. This table holds approximately 40,000 clones, approximately 82% found once. The sample was PBMCs. These TCRs come from a woman between 18 and 29 years old in good health and CMV-seropositive.

The V gene is TRBV6-6, the J gene TRBJ1-5; unclear D gene. The V end lost 7 bases, the J end lost 2 bases, and 15 bases lay between the germline ends. Germline V gene lookup returns CDR1 MNHNY and CDR2 SVGAGI (reference sequence). The CDR3 sequence is 15 residues long. CDR3 loop: CASMLGSNGNQPQHF. CDR3 DNA sequence: TGTGCCAGCATGCTGGGCTCTAATGGCAATCAGCCCCAGCATTTT.

The chain joins TRBV27 to TRBJ1-1; D may be TRBD1 (5 bases). The CDR3 is 14 residues long. Trimming shortened V by 5 bases and J by 2 bases, and 12 bases separated the two germline ends. Germline CDR1 reads MNHEY; CDR2 reads SMNVEV (reference sequence). The DNA for the CDR3 is TGTGCCAGCAGTCCCCGACAGTTAAACACTGAAGCTTTCTTT. Translation gives CASSPRQLNTEAFF.

A few counts support this clone. The chain combines TRBV19 with TRBJ1-3; D perhaps matches TRBD1 (6 bases). The germline CDR1 and CDR2 sequences are LNHDA and SQIVND (reference sequence). CDR3 size: 15 residues. V lost 5 bases, J lost 1 base, and 12 bases lay in between. The CDR3 nucleotides are TGTGCCAGTAGTTACAACGGACAGTCTGGAAACACCATATATTTT. It translates to CASSYNGQSGNTIYF.

The chain carries TRBV28 and TRBJ2-1; TRBD2 agrees at 8 bases. The junction had 2 bases not matched to a gene; V was cut back by 7 bases and J by 9 bases. CDR1 and CDR2 (germline): MDHEN, SYDVKM. This CDR3 comprises 11 residues. The CDR3 region is CASKAGGEQFF. The CDR3 nucleotides read TGTGCCAGCAAGGCGGGAGGTGAGCAGTTCTTC.

The chain couples TRBV4-1 to TRBJ2-7; weak D call: TRBD2 (5 bases). The CDR3 is 14 amino acids. CDR1 MGHRA and CDR2 YSYEKL come from the germline V gene. Trimming took off 1 base at V and 2 bases at J, with 9 bases between the two ends. The CDR3 loop reads CASSQAGVAYEQYF. The CDR3 nucleotides are TGCGCCAGCAGCCAAGCCGGGGTGGCCTACGAGCAGTACTTC.

This chain connects TRBV11-2 to TRBJ2-5; a possible D gene is TRBD2 (5 bases). The better agreement between TRBJ2-7 and the DNA end casts doubt on the J call. CDR1 and CDR2 from the germline V gene are SGHAT and FQNNGV. This CDR3 region has 16 residues. The CDR3 here is CASSLLASSAGFEQYF. The CDR3 DNA reads as TGTGCCAGCAGCTTACTTGCTAGCTCCGCGGGTTTCGAGCAGTACTTC.

The chain is built from TRBV6-6 and TRBJ2-2; TRBD2 aligns across 7 bases. The V gene's germline CDR1 is MNHNY and CDR2 SVGAGI (reference sequence). With 7 bases clipped from V and 4 bases from J, the junction kept 6 bases outside the gene matches. The CDR3 is 14 amino acids. The CDR3 sequence: CASTQTSPTGELFF. The CDR3 DNA reads as TGTGCCAGCACTCAGACTAGCCCCACCGGGGAGCTGTTTTTT.

In its sample, this clone was seen once. The chain recombines TRBV28 with TRBJ2-1, with 8 bases lining up with TRBD2. V lost 6 bases, J lost 5 bases, and 12 bases stayed unmatched. Germline V lookup: CDR1 MDHEN, CDR2 SYDVKM. This CDR3 comprises 16 residues. CDR3 nucleotide sequence: TGTGCCAGCAGCTCTCCCCGTGGACTAGCTAACAATGAGCAGTTCTTC. This sequence encodes CASSSPRGLANNEQFF.

This clone was recorded once. The chain has TRBV19 and TRBJ2-1, with a possible D match to TRBD2 (7 bases). CDR1 and CDR2 (germline): LNHDA, SQIVND (reference sequence). This CDR3 region has 15 residues. Trimming shortened V by 7 bases and J by 7 bases, and 20 bases separated the two germline ends. CDR3 residues: CASNGGGWQGNEQFF. The CDR3, as DNA: TGTGCCAGTAATGGGGGGGGGTGGCAGGGGAATGAGCAGTTCTTC.

J is TRBJ2-3 and V is TRBV2; a possible D gene is TRBD1 (8 bases). CDR3 length: 15 residues. From germline, CDR1 is SNHLY and CDR2 FYNNEI. V was clipped by 9 bases and J by 5 bases, with 21 bases between them. The CDR3 bases are TGTGCCAGTGGCGGGGGTCAGGGGGCAGGAGATACGCAGTATTTT. Translating gives CASGGGQGAGDTQYF.

The CDR3 bases are TGTGCCATCAGAGACGGGACTAGCGGGAGGGCCAACGAGCAGTACTTC. This translates into CAIRDGTSGRANEQYF. The chain uses TRBV10-3 and TRBJ2-7, with 16 bases fitting TRBD2. J gave up 5 bases and V 6 bases, and 7 bases lay outside the gene matches. The CDR3 spans 16 residues. Per the germline V gene, CDR1 is ENHRY and CDR2 is SYGVKD.

V is TRBV19 and J is TRBJ2-5; maybe TRBD2 (6 bases). The DNA matches TRBJ2-7 better at its end, which makes the J call doubtful. Germline loops: CDR1 LNHDA, CDR2 SQIVND (reference sequence). The CDR3 is 20 residues long. CDR3 loop: CASSIEGPGRAWGGSYEQYF. CDR3 bases: TGTGCCAGTAGTATAGAGGGGCCCGGGAGAGCCTGGGGCGGCTCCTACGAGCAGTACTTC.

This chain joins TRBV6-5 and TRBJ2-2; no clear D. Trimming pared 7 bases from V and 2 bases from J, leaving 11 bases between. Looked up from germline, CDR1 is MNHEY and CDR2 is SVGAGI. The CDR3 is made up of 14 amino acids. CDR3 sequence (DNA): TGTGCCAGCACAACTACTTTTAACACCGGGGAGCTGTTTTTT. This codes for CASTTTFNTGELFF.

This clone came up once. The chain employs TRBV12-5 and TRBJ2-3, with D tentatively TRBD2 (6 bases). V was shortened by 3 bases and J by 0 bases, with 16 bases between the two germline ends. Germline lookup yields CDR1 LGHNT and CDR2 FRNRAP. This CDR3 spans 17 amino acids. The CDR3 DNA reads TGTGCTAGTGGTTTAGTTGTTGGCGGGGCTAGCACAGATACGCAGTATTTT. Translation: CASGLVVGGASTDTQYF. Together with reference TRBV12-5 and TRBJ2-3, the CDR3 gives the full variable domain: DARVTQTPRHKVTEMGQEVTMRCQPILGHNTVFWYRQTMMQGLELLAYFRNRAPLDDSGMPKDRFSAEMPDATLATLKIQPSEPRDSAVYFCASGLVVGGASTDTQYFGPGTRLTVL.

The V and J genes are TRBV27 and TRBJ2-7; D might be TRBD1 (6 bases). The germline CDR1 and CDR2 sequences are MNHEY and SMNVEV (reference sequence). V shed 3 bases and J shed 1 base, with 7 bases lying between them. CDR3 length equals 13 residues. The chain's CDR3 is CASSFGQSYEQYF. The CDR3 DNA follows: TGTGCCAGCAGTTTTGGACAGTCCTACGAGCAGTACTTC.

This chain links TRBV25-1 with TRBJ2-5; 10 bases line up with TRBD1. Germline V gene sequence: CDR1 MGHDK, CDR2 SYGVNS. V lost 4 bases and J lost 1; bases outside the gene matches: 3. The length of the CDR3 is 15 residues. The chain's CDR3 is CASSAGQGGQETQYF. The CDR3 DNA reads as TGTGCCAGCAGTGCTGGACAGGGGGGCCAAGAGACCCAGTACTTC.

The genes are TRBV4-3 and TRBJ2-1; 7 positions agree with TRBD2. Trimming removed 1 base from V and 9 bases from J; junction bases left unmatched: 0. Per the germline V gene, CDR1 is LGHNA and CDR2 is YSLEER. This CDR3 has 12 residues. CDR3 bases: TGCGCCAGCAGCCAAGCGGGGGGTGAGCAGTTCTTC. As protein: CASSQAGGEQFF.

The chain links TRBV5-6 to TRBJ1-2, with D tentatively TRBD1 (6 bases). The CDR3 has 13 residues. Germline V gives CDR1 SGHDT, CDR2 YYEEEE. The germline V and J ends were trimmed by 0 bases and 3 bases, with 6 bases remaining between them. CDR3 bases: TGTGCCAGCAGCTTGGGGACAGACTATGGCTACACCTTC. Its translation is CASSLGTDYGYTF.

In this sample, this clone turned up a few times. V is TRBV5-1 and J is TRBJ1-3; a possible D gene is TRBD1 (5 bases). CDR1 is SGHRS, CDR2 YFSETQ, per germline. The CDR3 has 16 residues. V shed 5 bases and J shed 4 bases, with 19 bases lying between them. As DNA, the CDR3 is TGCGCCAGCAGTATACGTCCGGACCCAGGGGGAAACACCATATATTTT. It yields the protein CASSIRPDPGGNTIYF.

This clone was picked up a small number of times. Germline is not matched at one junction end, which may reflect a read error. This chain connects TRBV25-1 to TRBJ2-6; 9 nucleotides agree with TRBD1. The CDR3 loop spans 16 amino acids. Germline V lookup: CDR1 MGHDK, CDR2 SYGVNS. CDR3: CASSGDRVLGTNVLTF. The CDR3 DNA sequence: TGTGCCAGCAGTGGGGACAGGGTCCTTGGGACCAACGTCCTGACTTTC.

The sample holds one count of this clone. CDR3 sequence (DNA): TGTGCCAGCAGCTTAGAGCGGTCAGGGGGTGGCTCTTCCTACGAGCAGTACTTC. Translated: CASSLERSGGGSSYEQYF. This rearrangement joins TRBV7-3 to TRBJ2-7, with TRBD1 matching over 7 bases. The CDR3 loop spans 18 amino acids. The germline V gene has CDR1 SGHTA and CDR2 FQGTGA. Unmatched junction bases numbered 14, after V lost 2 bases and J lost 1 base.

The rearrangement uses TRBV5-1 and TRBJ2-7, with 8 bases fitting TRBD2. Trimming cost V 5 bases and J 3 bases; bases outside gene matches: 16. The germline CDR1 and CDR2 sequences are SGHRS and YFSETQ. The CDR3 sequence is 17 residues long. The CDR3 coding sequence is TGCGCCAGCAGTCCACCCGGACTAGCAGGGCAAAACTACGAGCAGTACTTC. This encodes CASSPPGLAGQNYEQYF.